In this sample, the clone carrying this TCR beta chain turned up a few times. Its antigen is currently unknown. Trimming took off 5 bases at V and 7 bases at J, with 17 bases between the two ends. Germline CDR1 is SEHNR and CDR2 is FQNEAQ (reference sequence). The CDR3 runs 14 residues. Only in-frame clones appear in the TCRdb table, and some are missing; sequencing was by immunoSEQ multiplex PCR. The data show about 160,000 clones, with roughly 92% seen just once and about 1.3% held by the top ten. The data derive from a study of T cell responses to AZD1222 COVID-19 vaccine. Regarding the study as a whole: AZD1222 recipients seropositive at baseline numbered only 5 to 7. White British people made up most donors, females outnumbered males, and clonal diversity was possibly underestimated.

Sequencing was performed on peripheral blood, taken on day 0 of AZD1222 vaccination. V and J are TRBV7-9 and TRBJ1-1; D uncertain. This sequence was found in an adult in good health. In nucleotides, the CDR3 is TGTGCCAGCAGCCCCCCGGAAACCGTACGTGAAGCTTTCTTT. Its translation is CASSPPETVREAFF.